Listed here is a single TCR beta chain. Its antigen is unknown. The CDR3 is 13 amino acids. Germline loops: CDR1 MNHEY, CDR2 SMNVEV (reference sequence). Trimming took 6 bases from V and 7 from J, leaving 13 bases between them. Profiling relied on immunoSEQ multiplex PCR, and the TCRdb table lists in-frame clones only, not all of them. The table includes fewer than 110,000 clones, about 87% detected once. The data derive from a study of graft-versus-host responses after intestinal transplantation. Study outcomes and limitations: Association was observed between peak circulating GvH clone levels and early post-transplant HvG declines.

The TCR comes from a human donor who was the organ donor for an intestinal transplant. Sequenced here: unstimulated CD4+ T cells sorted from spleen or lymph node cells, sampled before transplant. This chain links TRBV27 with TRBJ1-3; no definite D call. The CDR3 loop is CASRGMSRNTIYF. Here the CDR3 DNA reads TGTGCCAGCAGAGGGATGTCGCGGAACACCATATATTTT.